What follows are 17 T cell receptor beta chains derived from one specimen sequenced in a study of shared clonotypes between healthy human individuals. Sequencing was performed with immunoSEQ multiplex PCR; in TCRdb, only in-frame clones are kept and a portion is missing. The top ten hold more than 0.35% of the sample, which has over 2 million clones, 92% seen once. Sequenced sample: naive CD4+ T cells from PBMCs. As to subset: CD45RA+ positively selected. These receptors came from a man between 18 and 29 years old in good health. Some clones in this sample may be carry-over from other donors' samples.

This clone was seen once. This specimen includes other DNA sequences encoding the same CDR3. The rearrangement joins TRBV6-6 to TRBJ2-6; D is uncertain. The V and J ends lost 8 bases and 4 bases respectively, with 6 bases between them. The CDR3 is 12 amino acids. The germline V gene has CDR1 MNHNY and CDR2 SVGAGI (reference sequence). The CDR3 coding sequence is TGTGCCAGCCGGAGCGGGGCCAACGTCCTGACTTTC. Protein: CASRSGANVLTF.

This clone has only one observation. The rearrangement links TRBV30 to TRBJ2-2; D ambiguous. Looked up from germline, CDR1 is GTSNPN and CDR2 is SVGIG (reference sequence). The CDR3 has 16 residues. The V gene lost 3 bases and the J gene lost 2 bases, with 16 bases spanning the gap. CDR3 nucleotides: TGTGCCTGGAGGCAGACTGCTAGGTTAAACACCGGGGAGCTGTTTTTT. Translation gives CAWRQTARLNTGELFF.

V usage is TRBV7-9 and J usage is TRBJ2-7; D possibly corresponds to TRBD1 (6 bases). The CDR3 spans 17 residues. Germline loops: CDR1 SEHNR, CDR2 FQNEAQ (reference sequence). With 4 bases removed from V and 2 bases from J, the gap between germline ends came to 21 bases. CDR3 nucleotides: TGTGCCAGCAGCTACCGAACAGGGTTCCCCCAGACCTACGAGCAGTACTTC. It specifies CASSYRTGFPQTYEQYF.

The count of this clone is one. The chain links TRBV6-5 to TRBJ1-1, with D perhaps TRBD1 (5 bases). The V gene lost 6 bases and the J gene lost 0 bases, with 11 bases spanning the gap. Germline values: CDR1 MNHEY, CDR2 SVGAGI. The CDR3 loop spans 14 amino acids. This CDR3 is CASSLRVMNTEAFF. In DNA form, the CDR3 reads TGTGCCAGCAGCCTCAGGGTAATGAACACTGAAGCTTTCTTT.

V gene TRBV5-1 combines with J gene TRBJ2-5, with 9 bases that match TRBD2. The CDR3 spans 14 residues. Unmatched junction bases numbered 5, after V lost 5 bases and J lost 3 bases. The germline V gene encodes CDR1 SGHRS and CDR2 YFSETQ. The CDR3 region is CASRLVAGEETQYF. Here the CDR3 DNA reads TGCGCCAGCAGGCTGGTAGCGGGAGAAGAGACCCAGTACTTC.

The chain has TRBV20-1 and TRBJ1-2, with D possibly TRBD1 on 6 matching bases. CDR1 and CDR2 from the germline V gene are DFQATT and SNEGSKA (reference sequence). CDR3 size: 11 residues. The germline V and J ends were trimmed by 3 bases and 8 bases, with 10 bases remaining between them. CDR3 residues: CSARNRAGYTF. In DNA form, the CDR3 reads TGCAGTGCTAGGAACAGGGCGGGCTACACCTTC.

Comment on this clone: Other DNA sequences in the same sample also yield this CDR3. The chain joins TRBV28 to TRBJ2-7, with 7 bases fitting TRBD1. Trimming removed 5 bases from V and 4 bases from J; junction bases left unmatched: 5. The germline gives CDR1 MDHEN, CDR2 SYDVKM. CDR3 length equals 13 residues. CDR3 nucleotide sequence: TGTGCCAGCAGTCGACAGGGTTCGTACGAGCAGTACTTC. This translates into CASSRQGSYEQYF.

The chain joins TRBV6-1 to TRBJ1-5, with unresolved D. The CDR3 covers 14 residues. The germline V gene has CDR1 MNHNS and CDR2 SASEGT. V was shortened by 3 bases and J by 2 bases, with 8 bases between the two germline ends. The CDR3 spells CASSDRAGNQPQHF. In nucleotides, the CDR3 is TGTGCCAGCAGTGATAGGGCAGGCAATCAGCCCCAGCATTTT.

V usage is TRBV6-5 and J usage is TRBJ1-5; D unclear. V shed 6 bases and J shed 1 base, with 13 bases lying between them. Germline V gene lookup returns CDR1 MNHEY and CDR2 SVGAGI. The length of the CDR3 is 15 residues. The CDR3 sequence is CASRADGVSNQPQHF. CDR3 in DNA: TGTGCCAGCAGAGCGGACGGAGTAAGCAATCAGCCCCAGCATTTT.

This chain joins TRBV2 and TRBJ1-1, with D possibly matching TRBD1 (5 bases). Germline CDR1 reads SNHLY; CDR2 reads FYNNEI. The CDR3 totals 14 residues. The ends were cut back, 10 bases at V and 4 bases at J, with 19 bases in the middle. In DNA, the CDR3 is TGTGCCACCAAAGGGGAGACACTGGGCACTGAAGCTTTCTTT. The encoded protein is CATKGETLGTEAFF.

The chain joins TRBV5-4 to TRBJ2-5; D not resolved. Trimming stripped 3 bases from V and 4 bases from J, with 16 bases between. The CDR3 is 15 amino acids. Looked up from germline, CDR1 is SGHNT and CDR2 is YYREEE (reference sequence). Here the CDR3 DNA reads TGTGCCAGCAGCTACACCGGGCCCGGATCAGAGACCCAGTACTTC. It specifies CASSYTGPGSETQYF.

Notes on this clone: Other DNA sequences from this sample encode an identical CDR3 as well. The chain couples TRBV6-5 to TRBJ1-2; D not resolved. CDR3 length: 13 residues. Germline lookup yields CDR1 MNHEY and CDR2 SVGAGI. V was shortened by 4 bases and J by 4 bases, with 10 bases between the two germline ends. CDR3 coding DNA: TGTGCCAGCAGTTCCCCGGGCGGCTATGGCTACACCTTC. Protein sequence: CASSSPGGYGYTF.

This clone was detected once. This chain links TRBV5-1 with TRBJ2-2, with 10 positions matching TRBD2. Germline values: CDR1 SGHRS, CDR2 YFSETQ. The trim removed 6 bases at V and 6 bases at J, leaving 11 bases unmatched. The CDR3 runs 16 residues. The CDR3 DNA is TGCGCCAGCAACCAAGCGGGAGGGCCCCCCTCCGGGGAGCTGTTTTTT. Translation: CASNQAGGPPSGELFF.

The chain is built from TRBV28 and TRBJ2-7; 10 bases match TRBD1. The germline V gene encodes CDR1 MDHEN and CDR2 SYDVKM. The CDR3 consists of 14 residues. V dropped 6 bases and J dropped 5; count of bases not matched to a gene: 7. The CDR3 nucleotides are TGTGCCAGCAGCGGACAGGGGGGGAGGCACGAGCAGTACTTC. It specifies CASSGQGGRHEQYF. Looking up the rest from reference TRBV28 and TRBJ2-7 gives the full variable domain: DVKVTQSSRYLVKRTGEKVFLECVQDMDHENMFWYRQDPGLGLRLIYFSYDVKMKEKGDIPEGYSVSREKKERFSLILESASTNQTSMYLCASSGQGGRHEQYFGPGTRLTVT.

This chain links TRBV20-1 with TRBJ2-1; D is uncertain. There are 10 residues in the CDR3. V was clipped by 7 bases and J by 15 bases, with 16 bases between them. Germline loops: CDR1 DFQATT, CDR2 SNEGSKA (reference sequence). The CDR3 region is CSVIRGASFF. CDR3 coding DNA: TGCAGTGTAATTCGAGGAGCTTCGTTCTTC.

This clone was counted once. J is TRBJ2-2 and V is TRBV5-4, with 10 bases matching TRBD1. Germline values: CDR1 SGHNT, CDR2 YYREEE (reference sequence). V shed 5 bases, J shed 0 bases, and the junction held 7 bases outside the gene matches. The CDR3 runs 17 residues. This CDR3 reads CASRRDRGSPNTGELFF. CDR3 bases: TGTGCCAGCAGACGGGACAGGGGCTCCCCGAACACCGGGGAGCTGTTTTTT.

V is TRBV2 and J is TRBJ1-1; 11 bases align to TRBD1. The junction had 1 base not matched to a gene; V was cut back by 6 bases and J by 7 bases. The CDR3 totals 12 residues. Germline lookup yields CDR1 SNHLY and CDR2 FYNNEI. DNA of the CDR3: TGTGCCAGCAGGGGACAGGGGGATGAAGCTTTCTTT. Amino acids: CASRGQGDEAFF.